One sample yielded the 10 T cell receptor beta chains listed below, sequenced in a study of T cell responses to AZD1222 COVID-19 vaccine. Some clones are missing from TCRdb's copy, which holds only in-frame ones; the method was immunoSEQ multiplex PCR. The sample lists some 180,000 clones; 80% to 95% were seen once. The sample was peripheral blood, taken 28 days after the second AZD1222 dose. The receptors derive from an adult who received the AZD1222 COVID-19 vaccine.

The J gene is TRBJ1-3, the V gene TRBV2, with TRBD1 identical over 8 bases. CDR3 length equals 16 residues. Germline CDR1 SNHLY, CDR2 FYNNEI. J was trimmed by 2 bases and V by 4 bases; bases with no gene match: 7. CDR3 loop: CASSADMTGAGNTIYF. The CDR3 DNA sequence: TGTGCCAGCAGTGCCGACATGACAGGGGCTGGAAACACCATATATTTT.

Note on this clone: One junction end does not reproduce the germline sequence, and a read error may be involved. The chain's CDR3 is CASSYSGGEESF. The CDR3 DNA is TGTGCCAGCAGTTACTCAGGGGGAGAGGAGAGTTTT. J is TRBJ1-5 and V is TRBV6-5, with D possibly being TRBD1 (6 bases). The length of the CDR3 is 12 residues. Germline V lookup: CDR1 MNHEY, CDR2 SVGAGI.

This chain connects TRBV2 to TRBJ1-6; 7 nucleotides agree with TRBD1. This CDR3 has 14 amino acids. The V and J ends lost 7 bases and 4 bases, in that order; junction bases with no gene match: 4. The V gene's germline CDR1 is SNHLY and CDR2 FYNNEI. The CDR3: CASNQGGYNSPLHF. The CDR3, as DNA: TGTGCCAGCAATCAGGGGGGTTATAATTCACCCCTCCACTTT.

The gene calls are TRBV19 and TRBJ2-4; 8 bases fit TRBD2. V lost 3 bases and J lost 6; bases outside the gene matches: 7. Germline CDR1 is LNHDA and CDR2 is SQIVND (reference sequence). This CDR3 is 15 amino acids long. DNA for the CDR3: TGTGCCAGTAGTATCACGGGAGGGCCTGGAAACATTCAGTACTTC. Residues: CASSITGGPGNIQYF.

This rearrangement joins TRBV6-1 to TRBJ1-1, with D hard to call. Trimming cost V 2 bases and J 6 bases, with 7 bases left between them. In germline, CDR1 is MNHNS, CDR2 SASEGT. The CDR3 contains 12 residues. DNA of the CDR3: TGTGCCAGCAGTGAAAGGCAGGCTGAAGCTTTCTTT. It specifies CASSERQAEAFF.

CDR3 bases: TGTGCCAGCAGCTTAGGGGTTTTACTCAATTCACCCCTCCACTTT. Residues: CASSLGVLLNSPLHF. This chain joins TRBV7-2 and TRBJ1-6; D gene uncertain. Germline V gene sequence: CDR1 SGHTA, CDR2 FQGNSA. Deletions cut 1 base from V and 7 bases from J, with 11 bases between. This CDR3 is 15 amino acids long. The full variable domain, in which reference TRBV7-2 and TRBJ1-6 provide the parts outside the CDR3, is GAGVSQSPSNKVTEKGKDVELRCDPISGHTALYWYRQSLGQGLEFLIYFQGNSAPDKSGLPSDRFSAERTGGSVSTLTIQRTQQEDSAVYLCASSLGVLLNSPLHFGNGTRLTVT.

This clone was recorded once. The J gene is TRBJ1-1, the V gene TRBV5-1, with D perhaps TRBD1 (5 bases). Per germline, CDR1 SGHRS and CDR2 YFSETQ. Trimming shortened V by 4 bases and J by 6 bases, and 10 bases separated the two germline ends. The CDR3 is 12 residues long. In nucleotides, the CDR3 is TGCGCCAGCAGCGACCGGGACTCTGAAGCTTTCTTT. Residues: CASSDRDSEAFF.

CDR3 in DNA: TGTGCCAGCAGCAACAAACCGGGACAGGGGGCGTACAATCAGCCCCAGCATTTT. Protein product: CASSNKPGQGAYNQPQHF. The rearrangement uses TRBV21-1 and TRBJ1-5; the table assigns TRBD1, which was not confirmed against the DNA. TRBV21-1 is tagged as a pseudogene. The CDR3 is made up of 18 amino acids.

This clone occurred once. The chain recombines TRBV6-5 with TRBJ1-5; 8 nucleotides agree with TRBD1. The length of the CDR3 is 14 residues. In germline, CDR1 is MNHEY, CDR2 SVGAGI. The V gene end was trimmed by 6 bases and the J gene end by 8 bases; junction bases not matched to a gene: 9. The DNA of the CDR3 is TGTGCCAGCAGCGACAGGGGCGGCGGTGAGCCCCAGCATTTT. As protein: CASSDRGGGEPQHF.

The chain carries TRBV7-2 and TRBJ2-5; perhaps TRBD2 as D (6 bases). V was shortened by 2 bases and J by 4 bases, with 14 bases between the two germline ends. The germline CDR1 and CDR2 sequences are SGHTA and FQGNSA. This CDR3 spans 15 amino acids. The CDR3 bases are TGTGCCAGCAGCTTATCCGTGAGGCGGGGAGAGACCCAGTACTTC. Translating it yields CASSLSVRRGETQYF.